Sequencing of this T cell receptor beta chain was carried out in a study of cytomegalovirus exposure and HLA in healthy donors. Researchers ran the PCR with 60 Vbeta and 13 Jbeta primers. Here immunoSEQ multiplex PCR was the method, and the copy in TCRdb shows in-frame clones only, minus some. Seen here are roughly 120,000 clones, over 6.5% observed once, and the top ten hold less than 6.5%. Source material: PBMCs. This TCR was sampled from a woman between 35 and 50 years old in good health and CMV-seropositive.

The CDR3 nucleotides are TGTGCCAGCATTTTATTAGGGGGCGTAGGGGAAAAACTGTTTTTT. Amino acid sequence: CASILLGGVGEKLFF. The chain recombines TRBV6-5 with TRBJ1-4; 7 bases fit TRBD1. The CDR3 contains 15 residues. Per germline, CDR1 MNHEY and CDR2 SVGAGI. Trimming took 7 bases from V and 8 from J; bases not matched to a gene: 13.